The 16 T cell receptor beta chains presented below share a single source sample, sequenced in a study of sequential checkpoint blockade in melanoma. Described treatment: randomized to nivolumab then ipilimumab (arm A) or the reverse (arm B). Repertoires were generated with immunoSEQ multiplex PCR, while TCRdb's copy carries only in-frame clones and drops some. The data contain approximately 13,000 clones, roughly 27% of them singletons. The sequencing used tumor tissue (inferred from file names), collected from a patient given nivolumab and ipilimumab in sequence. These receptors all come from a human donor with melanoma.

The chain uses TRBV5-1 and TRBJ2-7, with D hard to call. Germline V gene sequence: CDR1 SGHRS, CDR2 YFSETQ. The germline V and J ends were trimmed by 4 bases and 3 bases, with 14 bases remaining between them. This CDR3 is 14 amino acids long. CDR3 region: CASSAQTLGYEQYF. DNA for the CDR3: TGCGCCAGCAGCGCCCAGACCCTCGGCTACGAGCAGTACTTC.

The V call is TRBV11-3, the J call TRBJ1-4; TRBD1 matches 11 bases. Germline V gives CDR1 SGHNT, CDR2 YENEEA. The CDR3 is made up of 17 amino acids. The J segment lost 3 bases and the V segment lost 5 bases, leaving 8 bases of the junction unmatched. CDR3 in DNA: TGTGCCAGCAGCCCGGGACAGGGGGAATGGGCTAATGAAAAACTGTTTTTT. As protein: CASSPGQGEWANEKLFF.

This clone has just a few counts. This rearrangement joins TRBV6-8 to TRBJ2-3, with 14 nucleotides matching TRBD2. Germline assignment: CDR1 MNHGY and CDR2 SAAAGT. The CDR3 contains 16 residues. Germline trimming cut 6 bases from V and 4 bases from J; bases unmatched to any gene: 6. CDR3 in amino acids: CASRSPGLAGADTQYF. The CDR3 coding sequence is TGTGCCAGCAGGTCACCGGGACTAGCGGGAGCAGATACGCAGTATTTT.

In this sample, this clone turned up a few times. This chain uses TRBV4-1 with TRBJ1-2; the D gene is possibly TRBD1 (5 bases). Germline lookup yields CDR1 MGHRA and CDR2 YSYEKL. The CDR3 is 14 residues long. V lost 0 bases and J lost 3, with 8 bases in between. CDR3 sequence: CASSQDLGDYGYTF. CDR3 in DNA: TGCGCCAGCAGCCAAGATCTGGGGGACTATGGCTACACCTTC.

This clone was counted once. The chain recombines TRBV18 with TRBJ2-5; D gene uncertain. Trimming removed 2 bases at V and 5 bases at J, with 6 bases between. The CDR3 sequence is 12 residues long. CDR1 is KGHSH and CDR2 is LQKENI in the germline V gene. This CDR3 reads CASSPERETQYF. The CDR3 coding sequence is TGTGCCAGCTCACCAGAAAGGGAGACCCAGTACTTC.

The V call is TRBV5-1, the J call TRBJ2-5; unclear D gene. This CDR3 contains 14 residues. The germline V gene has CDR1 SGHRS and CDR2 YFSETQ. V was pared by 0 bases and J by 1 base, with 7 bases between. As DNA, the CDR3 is TGCGCCAGCAGCTTGGTGGCTAGCCAAGAGACCCAGTACTTC. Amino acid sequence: CASSLVASQETQYF. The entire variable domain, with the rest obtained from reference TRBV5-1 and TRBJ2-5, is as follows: KAGVTQTPRYLIKTRGQQVTLSCSPISGHRSVSWYQQTPGQGLQFLFEYFSETQRNKGNFPGRFSGRQFSNSRSEMNVSTLELGDSALYLCASSLVASQETQYFGPGTRLLVL.

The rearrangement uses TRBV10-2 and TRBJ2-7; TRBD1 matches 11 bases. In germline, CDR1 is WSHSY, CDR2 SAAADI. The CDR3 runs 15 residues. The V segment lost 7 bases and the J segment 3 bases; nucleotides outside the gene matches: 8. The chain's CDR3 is CASNPGQGAVYEQYF. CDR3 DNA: TGCGCCAGCAACCCCGGACAGGGGGCCGTCTACGAGCAGTACTTC.

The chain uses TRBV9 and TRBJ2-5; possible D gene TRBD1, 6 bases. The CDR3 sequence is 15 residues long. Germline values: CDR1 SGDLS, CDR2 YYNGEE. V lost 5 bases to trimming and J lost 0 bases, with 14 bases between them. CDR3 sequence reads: CASSLQGSHQETQYF. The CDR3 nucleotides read TGTGCCAGCAGTCTACAGGGTTCTCACCAAGAGACCCAGTACTTC. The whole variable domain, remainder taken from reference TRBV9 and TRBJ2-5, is DSGVTQTPKHLITATGQRVTLRCSPRSGDLSVYWYQQSLDQGLQFLIQYYNGEERAKGNILERFSAQQFPDLHSELNLSSLELGDSALYFCASSLQGSHQETQYFGPGTRLLVL.

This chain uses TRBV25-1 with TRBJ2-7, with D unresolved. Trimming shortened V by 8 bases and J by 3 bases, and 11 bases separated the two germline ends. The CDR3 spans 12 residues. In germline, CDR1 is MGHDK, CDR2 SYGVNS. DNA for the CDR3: TGTGCCAGCCAGAGTTTGGGCTACGAGCAGTACTTC. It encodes CASQSLGYEQYF.

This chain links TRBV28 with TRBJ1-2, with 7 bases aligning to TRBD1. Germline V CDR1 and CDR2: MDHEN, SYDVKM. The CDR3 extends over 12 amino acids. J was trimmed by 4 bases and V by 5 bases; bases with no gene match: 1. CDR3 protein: CASSTGVYGYTF. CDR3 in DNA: TGTGCCAGCAGTACAGGGGTCTATGGCTACACCTTC.

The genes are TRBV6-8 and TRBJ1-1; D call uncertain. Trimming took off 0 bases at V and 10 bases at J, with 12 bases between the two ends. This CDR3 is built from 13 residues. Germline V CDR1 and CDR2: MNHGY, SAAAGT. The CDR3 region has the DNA TGTGCCAGCAGTTACTCTGGAGGGAAAGTAGCTTTCTTT. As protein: CASSYSGGKVAFF.

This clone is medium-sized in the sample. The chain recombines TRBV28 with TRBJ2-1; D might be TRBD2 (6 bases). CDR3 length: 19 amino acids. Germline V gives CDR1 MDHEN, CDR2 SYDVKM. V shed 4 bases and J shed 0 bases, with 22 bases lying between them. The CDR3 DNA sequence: TGTGCCAGCAGTTCCCCCAGACTAGGAGGAGGGGACTCCTACAATGAGCAGTTCTTC. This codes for CASSSPRLGGGDSYNEQFF.

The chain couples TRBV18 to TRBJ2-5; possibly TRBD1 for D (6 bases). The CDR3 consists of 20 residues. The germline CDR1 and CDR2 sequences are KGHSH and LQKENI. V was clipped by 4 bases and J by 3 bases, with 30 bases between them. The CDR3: CASSLRTGRFPFSFKETQYF. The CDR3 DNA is TGTGCCAGCTCACTTCGTACAGGGCGATTTCCATTCTCTTTTAAAGAGACCCAGTACTTC.

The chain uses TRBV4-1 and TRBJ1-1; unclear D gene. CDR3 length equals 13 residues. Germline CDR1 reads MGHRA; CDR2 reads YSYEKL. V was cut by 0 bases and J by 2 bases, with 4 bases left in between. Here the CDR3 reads CASSQDHNTEAFF. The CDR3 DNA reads TGCGCCAGCAGCCAAGATCATAACACTGAAGCTTTCTTT.

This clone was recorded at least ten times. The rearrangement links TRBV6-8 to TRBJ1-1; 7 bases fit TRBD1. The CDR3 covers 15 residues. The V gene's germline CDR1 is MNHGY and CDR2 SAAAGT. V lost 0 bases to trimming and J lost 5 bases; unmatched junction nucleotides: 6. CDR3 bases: TGTGCCAGCAGTTACTCAGGGGCGACAGGGACTGAAGCTTTCTTT. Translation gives CASSYSGATGTEAFF.

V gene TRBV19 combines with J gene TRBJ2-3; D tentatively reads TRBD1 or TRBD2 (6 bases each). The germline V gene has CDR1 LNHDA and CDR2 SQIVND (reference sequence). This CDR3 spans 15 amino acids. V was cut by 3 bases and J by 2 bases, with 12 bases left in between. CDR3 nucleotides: TGTGCCAGTAGTATCGGGGGACACACCACAGATACGCAGTATTTT. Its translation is CASSIGGHTTDTQYF.